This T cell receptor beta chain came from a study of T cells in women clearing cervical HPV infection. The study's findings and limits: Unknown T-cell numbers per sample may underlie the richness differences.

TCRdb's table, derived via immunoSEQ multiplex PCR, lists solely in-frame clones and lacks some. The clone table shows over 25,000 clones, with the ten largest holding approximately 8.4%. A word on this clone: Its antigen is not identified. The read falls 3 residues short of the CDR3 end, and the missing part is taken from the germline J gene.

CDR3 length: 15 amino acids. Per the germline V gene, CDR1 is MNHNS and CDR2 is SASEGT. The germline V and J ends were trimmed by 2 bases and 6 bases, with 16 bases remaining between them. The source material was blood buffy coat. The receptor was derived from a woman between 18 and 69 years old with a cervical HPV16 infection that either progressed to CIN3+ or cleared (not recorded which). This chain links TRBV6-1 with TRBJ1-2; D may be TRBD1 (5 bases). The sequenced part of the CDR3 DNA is TGTGCCAGCAGTGAATCGGTCAGGGAGTATGATGGC. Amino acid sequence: CASSESVREYDG. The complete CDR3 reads CASSESVREYDGYTF.